The 27 T cell receptor beta chains listed next were all sequenced from one sample in a study of shared clonotypes between healthy human individuals. Libraries were prepared by immunoSEQ multiplex PCR; TCRdb keeps only in-frame clonotypes and omits some of them. The data hold some 2,000,000 clones, with 85% to 95% observed a single time. Input material: naive CD4+ T cells sorted from blood. Noted subset: CD45RA+ positively selected. The receptors shown here come from a man younger than 30 in good health.

With regard to this clone: This specimen includes other DNA sequences encoding the same CDR3. The gene calls are TRBV6-5 and TRBJ2-2; no reliable D call. In germline, CDR1 is MNHEY, CDR2 SVGAGI. This CDR3 is built from 13 residues. With 5 bases removed from V and 0 bases from J, the gap between germline ends came to 4 bases. CDR3 amino acids: CASSRTNTGELFF. CDR3 nucleotide sequence: TGTGCCAGCAGTCGGACGAACACCGGGGAGCTGTTTTTT.

The gene calls are TRBV4-3 and TRBJ2-5, with no clear D. The germline V and J ends were trimmed by 8 bases and 2 bases, with 9 bases remaining between them. The V gene's germline CDR1 is LGHNA and CDR2 YSLEER. This CDR3 comprises 12 residues. This CDR3 is CASLGRQETQYF. The CDR3 nucleotides read TGCGCCAGCCTGGGCAGGCAAGAGACCCAGTACTTC.

This chain joins TRBV7-9 and TRBJ2-3; possibly TRBD2 for D (6 bases). Germline loops: CDR1 SEHNR, CDR2 FQNEAQ (reference sequence). The CDR3 is 14 amino acids. Trimming took off 4 bases at V and 2 bases at J, with 10 bases between the two ends. The CDR3 loop reads CASSSSAPTDTQYF. CDR3 bases: TGTGCCAGCAGCTCTAGCGCTCCCACAGATACGCAGTATTTT.

The CDR3 loop is CASSLGGVRTEAFF. Here the CDR3 DNA reads TGTGCCAGCAGCTTAGGCGGGGTACGCACTGAAGCTTTCTTT. The rearrangement links TRBV7-9 to TRBJ1-1; unclear D gene. The CDR3 sequence is 14 residues long. CDR1 is SEHNR, CDR2 FQNEAQ, per germline (reference sequence). With 1 base removed from V and 4 bases from J, the gap between germline ends came to 10 bases.

The CDR3 nucleotides read TGTGCCAGCAGCGTAGTGCCGGGACCCACTGAAGCTTTCTTT. Amino acids: CASSVVPGPTEAFF. J is TRBJ1-1 and V is TRBV9; a possible D gene is TRBD1 (5 bases). The CDR3 consists of 14 residues. Deletions cut 0 bases from V and 4 bases from J, with 10 bases between. Looked up from germline, CDR1 is SGDLS and CDR2 is YYNGEE.

The J gene is TRBJ1-5, the V gene TRBV15; the D is unclear. The CDR3 consists of 15 residues. The V end was cut by 3 bases, the J end by 7 bases, with 16 bases between. Germline V lookup: CDR1 LNHNV, CDR2 YYDKDF (reference sequence). The CDR3 loop reads CATSSLHEGSQPQHF. The CDR3 DNA reads as TGTGCCACCAGCAGTCTACACGAAGGCAGCCAGCCCCAGCATTTT. The full variable domain, rest sourced from reference TRBV15 and TRBJ1-5, is DAMVIQNPRYQVTQFGKPVTLSCSQTLNHNVMYWYQQKSSQAPKLLFHYYDKDFNNEADTPDNFQSRRPNTSFCFLDIRSPGLGDTAMYLCATSSLHEGSQPQHFGDGTRLSIL.

The gene calls are TRBV18 and TRBJ1-4; no definite D call. The CDR3 spans 15 residues. Germline assignment: CDR1 KGHSH and CDR2 LQKENI. Trimming removed 2 bases from V and 7 bases from J, with 14 bases in between. The CDR3 spells CASSPYGPPPEKLFF. In nucleotides, the CDR3 is TGTGCCAGCTCACCATATGGGCCCCCTCCTGAAAAACTGTTTTTT.

The V and J genes are TRBV9 and TRBJ2-1, with D unclear. Per the germline V gene, CDR1 is SGDLS and CDR2 is YYNGEE. The ends were cut back, 0 bases at V and 9 bases at J, with 7 bases in the middle. The CDR3 sequence is 12 residues long. DNA for the CDR3: TGTGCCAGCAGCGTAGGGGTCGCTGAGCAGTTCTTC. It is translated as CASSVGVAEQFF.

The chain recombines TRBV6-1 with TRBJ1-6; 9 bases are shared with TRBD1. The germline CDR1 and CDR2 sequences are MNHNS and SASEGT. V shed 8 bases, J shed 6 bases, and the junction held 5 bases outside the gene matches. This CDR3 is 14 amino acids long. The CDR3 here is CASGRDRVNSPLHF. The CDR3, as DNA: TGTGCCAGCGGTAGGGACAGGGTTAATTCACCCCTCCACTTT.

The chain is built from TRBV7-6 and TRBJ1-4; D might be TRBD1 (6 bases). The germline CDR1 and CDR2 sequences are SGHVS and FNYEAQ. This CDR3 comprises 11 residues. Trimming removed 5 bases from V and 8 bases from J, with 6 bases in between. CDR3 loop: CASSTGEKLFF. The CDR3 DNA is TGTGCCAGCAGCACAGGGGAAAAACTGTTTTTT.

This clone was detected a few times. The gene calls are TRBV5-1 and TRBJ1-4, with TRBD1 identical over 7 bases. Germline trimming cut 5 bases from V and 0 bases from J; bases unmatched to any gene: 4. The germline gives CDR1 SGHRS, CDR2 YFSETQ. The CDR3 is made up of 15 amino acids. CDR3 sequence: CASRRDSSTNEKLFF. In nucleotides, the CDR3 is TGCGCCAGCAGGAGGGACAGCTCAACTAATGAAAAACTGTTTTTT.

The chain couples TRBV11-2 to TRBJ2-3, with 8 bases that match TRBD2. V trimming: 5 bases; J trimming: 6 bases; junction bases outside the gene matches: 4. The V gene's germline CDR1 is SGHAT and CDR2 FQNNGV. The CDR3 runs to 13 residues. The CDR3 DNA reads as TGTGCCAGCAGCCCAGCGGGGGTGGATACGCAGTATTTT. Its translation is CASSPAGVDTQYF.

A word on this clone: The same CDR3 arises from other DNA sequences in this sample as well. This chain uses TRBV5-1 with TRBJ2-5; 7 bases agree with TRBD1. This CDR3 spans 13 amino acids. Per germline, CDR1 SGHRS and CDR2 YFSETQ. Unmatched junction bases numbered 3, after V lost 4 bases and J lost 3 bases. The CDR3 nucleotides are TGCGCCAGCAGCCTCGGGACAGAAGAGACCCAGTACTTC. Translating gives CASSLGTEETQYF.

The chain joins TRBV11-2 to TRBJ2-7; TRBD1 matches at 9 bases. V gave up 1 base and J gave up 1 base; unmatched junction bases: 2. CDR3 length equals 15 residues. CDR1 and CDR2 from the germline V gene are SGHAT and FQNNGV. The CDR3 DNA sequence: TGTGCCAGCAGCTTAGTAGGGACAGGGTCCTACGAGCAGTACTTC. It codes for CASSLVGTGSYEQYF.

This clone came up once. The rearrangement joins TRBV7-9 to TRBJ2-7, with 13 positions matching TRBD2. CDR3 size: 15 residues. CDR1 is SEHNR, CDR2 FQNEAQ, per germline (reference sequence). The ends lost 6 bases at V and 6 bases at J; junction bases unmatched: 8. CDR3: CASRIGLAGEGEQYF. The CDR3 bases are TGTGCCAGCAGGATCGGACTAGCGGGAGAAGGCGAGCAGTACTTC.

The chain employs TRBV5-1 and TRBJ2-1, with a tentative D call TRBD2 (5 bases). The CDR3 is made up of 13 amino acids. Germline CDR1 reads SGHRS; CDR2 reads YFSETQ. V lost 4 bases and J 7 bases, leaving 12 bases between the germline ends. The CDR3 here is CASSLDWYNEQFF. The CDR3 DNA sequence: TGCGCCAGCAGCCTGGACTGGTATAATGAGCAGTTCTTC.

The chain employs TRBV15 and TRBJ2-7; 13 bases line up with TRBD2. J was trimmed by 4 bases and V by 1 base; bases with no gene match: 10. The CDR3 covers 18 residues. Germline V lookup: CDR1 LNHNV, CDR2 YYDKDF (reference sequence). The CDR3 coding sequence is TGTGCCACCAGCAGAGTTACTAGCGGGAGGGCCATGGGGTACGAGCAGTACTTC. Its translation: CATSRVTSGRAMGYEQYF.

V and J are TRBV7-9 and TRBJ1-5, with D possibly being TRBD1 (5 bases). Between the trimmed V and J ends, which lost 5 bases and 4 bases, there was a span of 12 bases. Germline V gene data show CDR1 as SEHNR and CDR2 as FQNEAQ (reference sequence). The CDR3 covers 14 residues. In nucleotides, the CDR3 is TGTGCCAGCAGCCTAGGGACCGAAAATCAGCCCCAGCATTTT. Encoded protein: CASSLGTENQPQHF.

The CDR3, as DNA: TGTGCCAGCAGACAACCGGGACCCGCCTACAATGAGCAGTTCTTC. Translating gives CASRQPGPAYNEQFF. The rearrangement links TRBV6-5 to TRBJ2-1; TRBD1 or TRBD2 may be the D gene (5 bases each). The germline V and J ends were trimmed by 6 bases and 2 bases, with 14 bases remaining between them. CDR1 is MNHEY, CDR2 SVGAGI, per germline. CDR3 length: 15 residues.

The V call is TRBV18, the J call TRBJ1-6; 9 bases are shared with TRBD1. V trimming: 6 bases; J trimming: 5 bases; junction bases outside the gene matches: 5. The CDR3 consists of 15 residues. CDR1 and CDR2 from the germline V gene are KGHSH and LQKENI. The CDR3 region has the DNA TGTGCCAGCTCGCGGACAGGGGATAATAATTCACCCCTCCACTTT. Protein: CASSRTGDNNSPLHF.

The chain combines TRBV7-9 with TRBJ1-3; TRBD1 is a possible D gene (6 bases). V lost 5 bases, J lost 4 bases, and 15 bases lay in between. In germline, CDR1 is SEHNR, CDR2 FQNEAQ (reference sequence). The CDR3 is 15 residues long. CDR3 in amino acids: CASSPRGPSGNTIYF. As DNA, the CDR3 is TGTGCCAGCAGCCCCAGGGGTCCCTCAGGAAACACCATATATTTT.

This sequence joins TRBV5-1 and TRBJ2-7, with 8 bases aligning to TRBD1. CDR1 SGHRS and CDR2 YFSETQ come from the germline V gene. V shed 5 bases, J shed 6 bases, and the junction held 10 bases outside the gene matches. The CDR3 runs 14 residues. This CDR3 is CASRETGVSGEQYF. The CDR3 nucleotides read TGCGCCAGCAGGGAGACAGGGGTGTCGGGCGAGCAGTACTTC.

The genes are TRBV15 and TRBJ2-7; D unclear. This CDR3 is built from 13 residues. Looked up from germline, CDR1 is LNHNV and CDR2 is YYDKDF (reference sequence). Deletions cut 0 bases from V and 12 bases from J, with 15 bases between. CDR3 sequence reads: CATSRELQGWPYF. CDR3 sequence (DNA): TGTGCCACCAGCAGAGAACTCCAAGGGTGGCCGTACTTC.

Regarding this clone: This specimen includes other DNA sequences encoding the same CDR3. This chain connects TRBV5-1 to TRBJ2-1; D unresolved. Trimming took off 0 bases at V and 4 bases at J, with 5 bases between the two ends. The CDR3 totals 13 residues. CDR1 is SGHRS, CDR2 YFSETQ, per germline. For the CDR3, the DNA is TGCGCCAGCAGCTTGGACGTTTACAATGAGCAGTTCTTC. Its protein is CASSLDVYNEQFF.

In this sample, this clone turned up once. The chain uses TRBV4-3 and TRBJ2-1; 7 bases map to TRBD2. Per the germline V gene, CDR1 is LGHNA and CDR2 is YSLEER. V was pared by 0 bases and J by 5 bases, with 4 bases of the junction left unmatched. The length of the CDR3 is 15 residues. CDR3 DNA: TGCGCCAGCAGCCAAGAGTGGGGGGGGAACAATGAGCAGTTCTTC. It encodes CASSQEWGGNNEQFF.

The chain employs TRBV6-1 and TRBJ1-4; TRBD1 matches 9 bases. The CDR3 covers 14 residues. Germline CDR1 and CDR2: MNHNS and SASEGT. V lost 3 bases and J lost 10; bases outside the gene matches: 6. This CDR3 is CASSEGQGWGKLFF. The CDR3 region has the DNA TGTGCCAGCAGTGAGGGACAGGGTTGGGGAAAACTGTTTTTT.

Concerning this clone itself: The same CDR3 is also encoded by other DNA sequences in this sample. The chain joins TRBV19 to TRBJ1-2; D may be TRBD1 (5 bases). The CDR3 totals 14 residues. Trimming removed 3 bases from V and 1 base from J, with 9 bases in between. Germline V gene sequence: CDR1 LNHDA, CDR2 SQIVND (reference sequence). CDR3 in amino acids: CASSIGAVNYGYTF. CDR3 nucleotide sequence: TGTGCCAGTAGTATCGGGGCAGTTAACTATGGCTACACCTTC.